The rows below give T cell receptor beta chains drawn from one sample of a study of blood T cell repertoires in COVID-19. Produced via immunoSEQ multiplex PCR; TCRdb's table is partial and in-frame only. Of a few hundred thousand clones detected, around 86% appear once; the ten largest clones hold approximately 5.4%. What was sequenced was peripheral blood. All receptors derive from a human donor in a cohort sampled during active COVID-19. Each CDR3 is given without its conserved first and last residue.

TRBV7-2	ASSSPDRDYEQY
TRBV28	ASRQNRDTGELF
TRBV3-1/TRBV3-2	ASSQEGGGAWNIQY
TRBV7-9	ASSPVGGYYTEAF
TRBV28	ASSPRAGATNEKLF
TRBV7-3	ASSEGTGSSLKNIQY
TRBV28	ASTIFTSARYEQY
TRBV6-2/TRBV6-3	ASSYARTSGIYEQY
TRBV7-2	ASSLAGGYGTDTQY
TRBV4-1	ASRPRGVQAGEKLF
TRBV20-1	SASTGSPDTQY